A single sample gave rise to the 18 T cell receptor beta chains below, sequenced in a study of vaccination and CD4 T cells after COVID-19. The Oncomine TCR Beta short-read assay sequenced DNA from cultured CD4+ T cells. TCRdb processed the PCR reads anew with MiXCR; each CDR3 protein has one entry. The sample holds 6,500 to 9,500 distinct CDR3 sequences, less than 60% seen once. No antigens are known for them. Treatment meaning: approximately 9-day PBMC culture with coronavirus spike peptide pools or control peptides (ViraFEST assay). The sequenced sample consisted of CD4+ T cells from blood, cultured in vitro. These receptors were collected from a human donor who had recovered from COVID-19.

The rearrangement links TRBV5-1 to TRBJ2-3; the D gene is possibly TRBD1 (6 bases). The V end was cut by 0 bases, the J end by 1 base, with 9 bases between. CDR3 length: 15 amino acids. Germline lookup yields CDR1 SGHRS and CDR2 YFSETQ. CDR3 sequence (DNA): TGCGCCAGCAGCTTGGGGGGGCTCGGCACAGATACGCAGTATTTT. It yields the protein CASSLGGLGTDTQYF.

The chain links TRBV5-1 to TRBJ1-2; a possible D gene is TRBD1 (6 bases). CDR1 and CDR2 (germline): SGHRS, YFSETQ. V was clipped by 0 bases and J by 4 bases, with 13 bases between them. There are 15 residues in the CDR3. CDR3 residues: CASSLEQGSLYGYTF. CDR3 nucleotides: TGCGCCAGCAGCTTGGAACAGGGCTCCCTCTATGGCTACACCTTC.

This clonotype was seen a single time. J is TRBJ1-6 and V is TRBV20-1; tentative D call: TRBD1 (5 bases). The CDR3 is 17 amino acids. V lost 3 bases to trimming and J lost 2 bases, with 17 bases between them. The germline V gene has CDR1 DFQATT and CDR2 SNEGSKA (reference sequence). The CDR3 reads CSARAEWRGPYNSPLHF. In DNA, the CDR3 is TGCAGTGCTAGGGCAGAATGGCGGGGACCCTATAATTCACCCCTCCACTTT.

The chain uses TRBV2 and TRBJ1-2; D is ambiguous. The CDR3 sequence is 13 residues long. Germline V gene data show CDR1 as SNHLY and CDR2 as FYNNEI. V lost 4 bases and J 4 bases, leaving 10 bases between the germline ends. CDR3: CASSVRGTYGYTF. For the CDR3, the DNA is TGTGCCAGCAGTGTGAGAGGAACCTATGGCTACACCTTC.

V and J are TRBV14 and TRBJ1-4; D call uncertain. The V and J ends lost 4 bases and 4 bases respectively, with 7 bases between them. The CDR3 contains 13 residues. CDR1 and CDR2 (germline): SGHDN, FVKESK. In DNA, the CDR3 is TGTGCCAGCAGCCCAAGGCTTAATGAAAAACTGTTTTTT. Protein sequence: CASSPRLNEKLFF.

V is TRBV20-1 and J is TRBJ2-3; 7 bases align to TRBD2. This CDR3 comprises 14 residues. With 6 bases clipped from V and 0 bases from J, the junction kept 6 bases outside the gene matches. The V gene's germline CDR1 is DFQATT and CDR2 SNEGSKA (reference sequence). The CDR3 nucleotides read TGCAGTGCCCGGTGGGGGGGTAGCACAGATACGCAGTATTTT. It translates to CSARWGGSTDTQYF.

This chain joins TRBV10-3 and TRBJ2-2; D might be TRBD1 (5 bases). Per germline, CDR1 ENHRY and CDR2 SYGVKD. The CDR3 totals 14 residues. The ends were cut back, 3 bases at V and 2 bases at J, with 7 bases in the middle. The CDR3 nucleotides are TGTGCCATCAGTGACTGGGGCAACACCGGGGAGCTGTTTTTT. This translates into CAISDWGNTGELFF.

The chain recombines TRBV19 with TRBJ1-2, with 7 bases matching TRBD1. The CDR3 sequence is 16 residues long. V was clipped by 0 bases and J by 2 bases; unmatched bases: 6. CDR1 is LNHDA and CDR2 is SQIVND in the germline V gene (reference sequence). The CDR3 DNA is TGTGCCAGTAGTATAGAAACGACAGGGCCCAACTATGGCTACACCTTC. Its protein is CASSIETTGPNYGYTF.

This sequence joins TRBV6-1 and TRBJ2-2, with 8 bases lining up with TRBD1. Per germline, CDR1 MNHNS and CDR2 SASEGT. There are 17 residues in the CDR3. The J segment lost 1 base and the V segment lost 7 bases, leaving 11 bases of the junction unmatched. CDR3 nucleotides: TGTGCCAGCACCTATGTACGCGGACAGGGGAACACCGGGGAGCTGTTTTTT. It specifies CASTYVRGQGNTGELFF.

This clonotype was observed a handful of times. The chain couples TRBV6-1 to TRBJ1-4, with D possibly matching TRBD1 (6 bases). With 7 bases removed from V and 9 bases from J, the gap between germline ends came to 15 bases. There are 13 residues in the CDR3. The germline V gene has CDR1 MNHNS and CDR2 SASEGT. The CDR3 spells CASKGGSSQKLFF. The CDR3 DNA reads as TGTGCCAGCAAAGGGGGATCGTCCCAAAAACTGTTTTTT.

The chain carries TRBV20-1 and TRBJ1-4; no firm D call. CDR1 and CDR2 from the germline V gene are DFQATT and SNEGSKA (reference sequence). The CDR3 is made up of 12 amino acids. Trimming left V 4 bases short and J 3 bases short, with 6 bases between. The chain's CDR3 is CSAIASNEKLFF. The DNA for the CDR3 is TGCAGTGCTATAGCATCTAATGAAAAACTGTTTTTT.

This clonotype came up a few times. This sequence joins TRBV6-1 and TRBJ1-2; 9 bases are a match to TRBD1. Trimming at V came to 5 bases and at J to 2 bases, leaving 3 bases not matched to a gene. There are 14 residues in the CDR3. Germline values: CDR1 MNHNS, CDR2 SASEGT. CDR3 protein: CASSHRGLNYGYTF. The DNA for the CDR3 is TGTGCCAGCAGTCACAGGGGGCTGAACTATGGCTACACCTTC.

In its sample, this clonotype was seen once. V is TRBV25-1 and J is TRBJ2-4, with D perhaps matching TRBD1 (5 bases). V dropped 3 bases and J dropped 1 base, with 13 bases sitting between them. This CDR3 spans 16 amino acids. The germline gives CDR1 MGHDK, CDR2 SYGVNS. The CDR3: CASSDWQGKAKNIQYF. The CDR3 DNA reads TGTGCCAGCAGTGACTGGCAGGGAAAGGCCAAAAACATTCAGTACTTC.

V is TRBV4-3 and J is TRBJ1-1; 7 positions match TRBD1. V was pared by 0 bases and J by 2 bases, with 15 bases of the junction left unmatched. Germline CDR1 and CDR2: LGHNA and YSLEER. The CDR3 covers 19 residues. CDR3 sequence: CASSQDWGGTDTANTEAFF. The DNA of the CDR3 is TGCGCCAGCAGCCAAGATTGGGGGGGGACAGACACAGCTAACACTGAAGCTTTCTTT.

The chain has TRBV11-1 and TRBJ2-7; 8 nucleotides line up with TRBD2. Germline CDR1 reads SGHAT; CDR2 reads FQDESV (reference sequence). The trim removed 2 bases at V and 5 bases at J, leaving 8 bases unmatched. This CDR3 is built from 15 residues. CDR3 loop: CASSLTVGLDDEQYF. The CDR3 DNA is TGTGCCAGCAGCTTAACGGTGGGACTAGATGACGAGCAGTACTTC.

This clonotype was observed a handful of times. V usage is TRBV11-3 and J usage is TRBJ1-3, with no clear D. CDR1 and CDR2 from the germline V gene are SGHNT and YENEEA. The CDR3 covers 13 residues. The V gene lost 5 bases and the J gene lost 2 bases, with 7 bases spanning the gap. The CDR3 region is CASSVIAGNTIYF. For the CDR3, the DNA is TGTGCCAGCAGCGTTATAGCTGGAAACACCATATATTTT. Combining the CDR3 with reference TRBV11-3 and TRBJ1-3 gives the whole variable domain EAGVVQSPRYKIIEKKQPVAFWCNPISGHNTLYWYLQNLGQGPELLIRYENEEAVDDSQLPKDRFSAERLKGVDSTLKIQPAELGDSAVYLCASSVIAGNTIYFGEGSWLTVV.

The chain employs TRBV10-1 and TRBJ2-7, with 8 bases matching TRBD1. The CDR3 runs 14 residues. Germline CDR1 is WNHNN and CDR2 is SYGVQD (reference sequence). Germline trimming cut 6 bases from V and 3 bases from J; bases unmatched to any gene: 7. The CDR3 protein is CASSKSGTGYEQYF. The CDR3 DNA sequence: TGCGCCAGCAGCAAGTCCGGGACAGGCTACGAGCAGTACTTC.

This clonotype was picked up a small number of times. The chain couples TRBV5-4 to TRBJ1-5, with D unresolved. Germline values: CDR1 SGHNT, CDR2 YYREEE (reference sequence). The length of the CDR3 is 15 residues. V gave up 2 bases and J gave up 0 bases, with 9 bases separating them. The CDR3 reads CASSFLRDSNQPQHF. CDR3 nucleotide sequence: TGTGCCAGCAGCTTTCTTAGGGATAGCAATCAGCCCCAGCATTTT.